These 22 T cell receptor beta chains came from one sample sequenced in a study of blood T cell repertoires in COVID-19. Assay: immunoSEQ multiplex PCR; the TCRdb copy retains only in-frame clones and omits some. This table has about 75,000 clones, 85% to 90% appearing once. Input material: peripheral blood. The origin of the receptors is a human donor in a cohort sampled during active COVID-19.

This clone was picked up one time. CDR3 nucleotides: TGTGCCAGTAGTATGAGGCGTGCTGAAGCTTTCTTT. Protein: CASSMRRAEAFF. This sequence joins TRBV19 and TRBJ1-1; D is unclear. Per germline, CDR1 LNHDA and CDR2 SQIVND (reference sequence). CDR3 length: 12 amino acids. Trimming cost V 3 bases and J 6 bases, with 8 bases left between them.

The gene calls are TRBV5-6 and TRBJ1-2; 7 positions agree with TRBD1. Trimming cost V 1 base and J 3 bases; bases outside gene matches: 3. CDR1 is SGHDT, CDR2 YYEEEE, per germline. CDR3 length: 14 amino acids. As DNA, the CDR3 is TGTGCCAGCAGCTTGAGGGGGCACGACTATGGCTACACCTTC. This sequence encodes CASSLRGHDYGYTF.

The chain combines TRBV6-2 or TRBV6-3 with TRBJ1-2; D uncertain. The V and J ends lost 2 bases and 2 bases respectively, with 6 bases between them. Germline CDR1 MNHEY, CDR2 SVGEGT. This CDR3 spans 13 amino acids. DNA for the CDR3: TGTGCCAGCAGTTACGACGGGAACTATGGCTACACCTTC. Translated: CASSYDGNYGYTF.

The chain employs TRBV29-1 and TRBJ2-7; D may be TRBD2 (5 bases). The CDR3 contains 15 residues. Germline V CDR1 and CDR2: SQVTM, ANQGSEA. The V end was cut by 0 bases, the J end by 0 bases, with 12 bases between. In nucleotides, the CDR3 is TGCAGCGTTGAAGATCCCGCGGGTAGCTCCTACGAGCAGTACTTC. It codes for CSVEDPAGSSYEQYF.

The rearrangement links TRBV7-9 to TRBJ1-2, with 11 bases fitting TRBD1. The germline gives CDR1 SEHNR, CDR2 FQNEAQ (reference sequence). The CDR3 consists of 16 residues. Trimming took 2 bases from V and 4 from J; bases not matched to a gene: 6. CDR3 residues: CASSLFEDRGLYGYTF. CDR3 nucleotides: TGTGCCAGCAGCTTATTCGAGGACAGGGGGCTCTATGGCTACACCTTC.

This chain connects TRBV18 to TRBJ1-4, with D unresolved. CDR1 is KGHSH, CDR2 LQKENI, per germline. The CDR3 spans 13 residues. V was shortened by 2 bases and J by 13 bases, with 14 bases between the two germline ends. CDR3 loop: CASSPEAVSGLFF. CDR3 nucleotides: TGTGCCAGCTCACCAGAGGCCGTAAGTGGACTGTTTTTT.

The chain couples TRBV5-8 to TRBJ2-1; possibly TRBD1 for D (7 bases). Per germline, CDR1 SGHTS and CDR2 YDEGEE. With 0 bases removed from V and 9 bases from J, the gap between germline ends came to 10 bases. The CDR3 spans 13 residues. CDR3 region: CASSLDRGGEQFF. CDR3 DNA: TGTGCCAGCAGCTTGGACAGGGGAGGTGAGCAGTTCTTC.

The gene calls are TRBV5-8 and TRBJ1-3, with 8 nucleotides matching TRBD1. The CDR3 covers 15 residues. V gave up 1 base and J gave up 3 bases; unmatched junction bases: 3. Germline values: CDR1 SGHTS, CDR2 YDEGEE. The chain's CDR3 is CASSLYGTGGNTIYF. The CDR3 nucleotides read TGTGCCAGCAGCTTGTACGGGACAGGTGGAAACACCATATATTTT.

This rearrangement joins TRBV9 to TRBJ2-2; D ambiguous. This CDR3 spans 14 amino acids. With 1 base removed from V and 4 bases from J, the gap between germline ends came to 8 bases. The germline V gene has CDR1 SGDLS and CDR2 YYNGEE. Here the CDR3 reads CASSVLGSTGELFF. The CDR3 nucleotides are TGTGCCAGCAGCGTACTGGGCAGCACCGGGGAGCTGTTTTTT. The entire variable domain, with the rest obtained from reference TRBV9 and TRBJ2-2, is as follows: DSGVTQTPKHLITATGQRVTLRCSPRSGDLSVYWYQQSLDQGLQFLIQYYNGEERAKGNILERFSAQQFPDLHSELNLSSLELGDSALYFCASSVLGSTGELFFGEGSRLTVL.

V usage is TRBV27 and J usage is TRBJ2-2; 11 bases fit TRBD2. The length of the CDR3 is 16 residues. Germline values: CDR1 MNHEY, CDR2 SMNVEV (reference sequence). Trimming took 8 bases from V and 4 from J; bases not matched to a gene: 9. CDR3 nucleotide sequence: TGTGCCAGCGCCGTTAGCGGGGGGGAGACCACCGGGGAGCTGTTTTTT. Its protein is CASAVSGGETTGELFF.

The chain uses TRBV19 and TRBJ2-3; D is possibly TRBD2 (7 bases). There are 19 residues in the CDR3. Per the germline V gene, CDR1 is LNHDA and CDR2 is SQIVND (reference sequence). The V and J ends lost 5 bases and 0 bases respectively, with 24 bases between them. CDR3 amino acids: CASSPSWAGATTSTDTQYF. The CDR3 region has the DNA TGTGCCAGTAGTCCCTCTTGGGCGGGGGCAACGACTAGCACAGATACGCAGTATTTT.

The rearrangement uses TRBV5-1 and TRBJ2-3; TRBD2 matches 8 bases. J gave up 5 bases and V 6 bases, and 8 bases lay outside the gene matches. The CDR3 covers 14 residues. The V gene's germline CDR1 is SGHRS and CDR2 YFSETQ. The CDR3 here is CASNSGAVRDTQYF. DNA of the CDR3: TGCGCCAGCAATAGCGGGGCGGTCAGAGATACGCAGTATTTT. Full variable domain (remainder filled in from reference TRBV5-1 and TRBJ2-3): KAGVTQTPRYLIKTRGQQVTLSCSPISGHRSVSWYQQTPGQGLQFLFEYFSETQRNKGNFPGRFSGRQFSNSRSEMNVSTLELGDSALYLCASNSGAVRDTQYFGPGTRLTVL.

In its sample, this clone was seen once. V is TRBV9 and J is TRBJ1-1, with TRBD1 identical over 12 bases. The CDR3 totals 14 residues. Germline values: CDR1 SGDLS, CDR2 YYNGEE. The ends lost 0 bases at V and 8 bases at J; junction bases unmatched: 2. The CDR3, as DNA: TGTGCCAGCAGCGTAGTAGGGACAGGGGGCGAAGCTTTCTTT. Translated, it gives CASSVVGTGGEAFF.

V usage is TRBV6-1 and J usage is TRBJ1-5; no clear D gene. The CDR3 contains 16 residues. Germline CDR1 is MNHNS and CDR2 is SASEGT. The V gene lost 0 bases and the J gene lost 0 bases, with 9 bases spanning the gap. Written as DNA, the CDR3 is TGTGCCAGCAGTGAAGCGGGAGGCTATAGCAATCAGCCCCAGCATTTT. It yields the protein CASSEAGGYSNQPQHF.

The V call is TRBV19, the J call TRBJ1-5, with D perhaps matching TRBD1 (5 bases). The CDR3 runs 15 residues. Germline CDR1 is LNHDA and CDR2 is SQIVND (reference sequence). Trimming stripped 7 bases from V and 1 base from J, with 14 bases between. CDR3 DNA: TGTGCCAGTACCATCACCGGGGGGAGCAATCAGCCCCAGCATTTT. Amino acids: CASTITGGSNQPQHF. Variable domain in full (rest from reference TRBV19 and TRBJ1-5): DGGITQSPKYLFRKEGQNVTLSCEQNLNHDAMYWYRQDPGQGLRLIYYSQIVNDFQKGDIAEGYSVSREKKESFPLTVTSAQKNPTAFYLCASTITGGSNQPQHFGDGTRLSIL.

The chain links TRBV18 to TRBJ2-1, with 8 bases identical to TRBD1. V shed 5 bases, J shed 3 bases, and the junction held 12 bases outside the gene matches. The germline V gene has CDR1 KGHSH and CDR2 LQKENI. The CDR3 has 17 residues. CDR3 protein: CASSSSWTGKIYNEQFF. CDR3 coding DNA: TGTGCCAGCTCATCCTCCTGGACAGGGAAAATCTACAATGAGCAGTTCTTC.

The sample holds one count of this clone. The chain joins TRBV11-3 to TRBJ1-3; 8 positions agree with TRBD1. Trimming took 6 bases from V and 2 from J; bases not matched to a gene: 3. The CDR3 is 14 amino acids. Germline-derived CDR1 and CDR2 are SGHNT and YENEEA. CDR3: CASSRQGTGNTIYF. For the CDR3, the DNA is TGTGCCAGCAGTCGACAGGGGACTGGAAACACCATATATTTT.

V gene TRBV28 combines with J gene TRBJ2-7; no firm D call. Germline CDR1 and CDR2: MDHEN and SYDVKM. Trimming stripped 3 bases from V and 4 bases from J, with 7 bases between. CDR3 length equals 12 residues. CDR3 DNA: TGTGCCAGCAGTTTGTCTAATTACGAGCAGTACTTC. Its translation is CASSLSNYEQYF.

The rearrangement links TRBV29-1 to TRBJ2-1; the D gene is possibly TRBD2 (7 bases). Germline CDR1 reads SQVTM; CDR2 reads ANQGSEA. The CDR3 runs to 13 residues. V was cut by 5 bases and J by 8 bases, with 16 bases left in between. The CDR3 DNA is TGCAGCGTTCGGAGGGGGGGAGTCTATGAGCAGTTCTTC. Its protein product is CSVRRGGVYEQFF.

The chain joins TRBV7-8 to TRBJ2-5; possible D gene TRBD2, 5 bases. Trimming cost V 4 bases and J 1 base, with 13 bases left between them. Per the germline V gene, CDR1 is SGHVS and CDR2 is FQNEAQ. The CDR3 loop spans 15 amino acids. CDR3 loop: CASSSRRQVQETQYF. CDR3 coding DNA: TGTGCCAGCAGCTCCCGGAGGCAGGTCCAAGAGACCCAGTACTTC. The full variable domain, in which reference TRBV7-8 and TRBJ2-5 provide the parts outside the CDR3, is GAGVSQSPRYKVAKRGQDVALRCDPISGHVSLFWYQQALGQGPEFLTYFQNEAQLDKSGLPSDRFFAERPEGSVSTLKIQRTQQEDSAVYLCASSSRRQVQETQYFGPGTRLLVL.

This clone was counted a single time. V usage is TRBV5-1 and J usage is TRBJ2-1, with D unclear. Trimming stripped 4 bases from V and 8 bases from J, with 16 bases between. Germline lookup yields CDR1 SGHRS and CDR2 YFSETQ. The CDR3 totals 14 residues. DNA for the CDR3: TGCGCCAGCAGCCCCCTGAACATCCACGATGAGCAGTTCTTC. Encoded protein: CASSPLNIHDEQFF. Complete variable domain (other parts from reference TRBV5-1 and TRBJ2-1): KAGVTQTPRYLIKTRGQQVTLSCSPISGHRSVSWYQQTPGQGLQFLFEYFSETQRNKGNFPGRFSGRQFSNSRSEMNVSTLELGDSALYLCASSPLNIHDEQFFGPGTRLTVL.

Written as DNA, the CDR3 is TGTGCCAGCAGTCTTTTACAGGGGGGCACAGATACGCAGTATTTT. Its translation: CASSLLQGGTDTQYF. The rearrangement uses TRBV2 and TRBJ2-3, with 8 nucleotides matching TRBD1. The junction had 5 bases not matched to a gene; V was cut back by 5 bases and J by 1 base. CDR3 size: 15 residues. Germline V gives CDR1 SNHLY, CDR2 FYNNEI.